Listed below are T cell receptor beta chains from one sample, sequenced in a study of CD8 T cells in ankylosing spondylitis. TCRdb reprocessed the 5' RACE reads with MiXCR, giving one entry per CDR3 protein. The sample has around 770,000 distinct CDR3 sequences, 12% seen once. The sequencing input was blood, either unsorted or a sorted T cell fraction (not recorded which). These receptors originate from a male donor with ankylosing spondylitis. The CDR3 runs from the conserved cysteine through the conserved F or W. The D gene is left open where the match is weak. Expanded clones are given a class, and other clones once, few, many or no size at all.

d_gene	v_gene	len	j_gene	abundance	CDR3nt	CDR3aa
.	TRBV15	14	TRBJ2-3	few	TGTGCCACCAGCAGAGATCGACGGGGAGATACGCAGTATTTT	CATSRDRRGDTQYF
.	TRBV29-1	14	TRBJ2-2	.	TGCAGCGTTGTCCCGGGGACGAACACCGGGGAGCTGTTTTTT	CSVVPGTNTGELFF
.	TRBV5-8	13	TRBJ2-5	few	TGTGCCAGCAGCCCTACGCAGCGGGAGACCCAGTACTTC	CASSPTQRETQYF
.	TRBV20-1	14	TRBJ2-7	many	TGCAGTGCTAGAAGGGCGGGGGCGCCTTACGAGCAGTACTTC	CSARRAGAPYEQYF
TRBD1	TRBV20-1	12	TRBJ2-1	.	TGCAGTGCTAGATCAGACAGGGATGAGCAGTTCTTC	CSARSDRDEQFF
TRBD1	TRBV6-1	15	TRBJ1-1	.	TGTGCCAGCAGTAAGGGACAGGGGAGGGCCACTGAAGCTTTCTTT	CASSKGQGRATEAFF
.	TRBV6-2/TRBV6-3	14	TRBJ1-5	.	TGTGCCAGCGGGGGGCGCGTAATCCATCAGCCCCAGCATTTT	CASGGRVIHQPQHF
TRBD1	TRBV20-1	13	TRBJ2-7	few	TGCAGTGCTATGGACAGGAACTCCTACGAGCAGTACTTC	CSAMDRNSYEQYF
.	TRBV12-3/TRBV12-4	14	TRBJ2-1	few	TGTGCCAGCAGTTTCTATTTCTCGTCCTATGAGCAGTTCTTC	CASSFYFSSYEQFF
.	TRBV6-2/TRBV6-3	13	TRBJ2-3	many	TGTGCCAGCAGACCATCGGGCACAGATACGCAGTATTTT	CASRPSGTDTQYF
TRBD1	TRBV5-6	14	TRBJ2-7	few	TGTGCCAGCAGCCATCCGGGACAGTTCTACGAGCAGTACTTC	CASSHPGQFYEQYF
.	TRBV20-1	13	TRBJ1-6	few	TGCAGTGCCACTTGGCAGCCGGGATCACCCCTCCACTTT	CSATWQPGSPLHF
.	TRBV20-1	12	TRBJ2-1	many	TGCAGTGCTACCCGACTTATGTTTGAGCAGTTCTTC	CSATRLMFEQFF
.	TRBV12-3/TRBV12-4	14	TRBJ1-1	few	TGTGCCAGCAGTTCCTGGACAGAGAACACTGAAGCTTTCTTT	CASSSWTENTEAFF
.	TRBV6-5	17	TRBJ1-5	few	TGTGCCAGCAGTTACTCGCCTTCGGGCCTTAGCAATCAGCCCCAGCATTTT	CASSYSPSGLSNQPQHF
TRBD1	TRBV25-1	12	TRBJ2-7	few	TGTGCCAGCAGGGACAGGGTTTGGGAGCAGTACTTC	CASRDRVWEQYF
.	TRBV12-3/TRBV12-4	13	TRBJ1-4	.	TGTGCCAGCACTCAGGGTGCTAATGAAAAACTGTTTTTT	CASTQGANEKLFF
.	TRBV6-2/TRBV6-3	16	TRBJ2-1	few	TGTGCCAGCAGTTCGCTACTAGGGATAACTGACAATGAGCAGTTCTTC	CASSSLLGITDNEQFF
.	TRBV20-1	13	TRBJ2-1	.	TGCAGTGCTACCGCTTTCCGAGGCAATGAGCAGTTCTTC	CSATAFRGNEQFF
.	TRBV4-3	16	TRBJ1-1	few	TGCGCCAGCAGCCAAGATAACAGGGACCCACGGACTGAAGCTTTCTTT	CASSQDNRDPRTEAFF
.	TRBV18	11	TRBJ1-2	.	TGTGCCAGCGCCCGGGGGTACGGCTACACCTTC	CASARGYGYTF
.	TRBV6-5	16	TRBJ1-5	few	TGTGCCAGCAGTTACTCGGGCAGGGGTAAGGGGCAGCCCCAGCATTTT	CASSYSGRGKGQPQHF
TRBD1	TRBV2	13	TRBJ2-7	few	TGTGCCAGCACCAACAGGGGACCTTACGAGCAGTACTTC	CASTNRGPYEQYF
TRBD1	TRBV5-1	13	TRBJ2-3	few	TGCGCCAGCAGCGCACAGGGGGTAGATACGCAGTATTTT	CASSAQGVDTQYF
.	TRBV20-1	14	TRBJ2-3	many	TGCAGTGCTAGAAGGGGGGCAATCACAGATACGCAGTATTTT	CSARRGAITDTQYF
TRBD1	TRBV7-2	14	TRBJ2-1	.	TGTGCCAGCAGCTTCGACAGGGGTGGGAATGAGCAGTTCTTC	CASSFDRGGNEQFF
.	TRBV7-2	15	TRBJ1-5	many	TGTGCCAGCAGCTTAGGTGTCAGGGAAGGTCAGCCCCAGCATTTT	CASSLGVREGQPQHF
TRBD1	TRBV29-1	14	TRBJ2-7	.	TGCAGCGTCCAACCAGAGGGGGCATTCGGCGAGCAGTACTTC	CSVQPEGAFGEQYF
.	TRBV12-3/TRBV12-4	14	TRBJ2-7	few	TGTGCCAGCGTCCAGGACAGCCTCTCCTACGAGCAGTACTTC	CASVQDSLSYEQYF
TRBD2	TRBV5-1	14	TRBJ2-2	many	TGCGCCAGCAGCTCCCGGCGGGGGGCCGGGGAGCTGTTTTTT	CASSSRRGAGELFF
.	TRBV11-1	15	TRBJ2-1	.	TGTGCCAGCATCCGACCAGGGGTTGACTACAATGAGCAGTTCTTC	CASIRPGVDYNEQFF
.	TRBV5-5	15	TRBJ2-3	few	TGTGCCAGCAGCCAGGACGCCCAAAGCACAGATACGCAGTATTTT	CASSQDAQSTDTQYF
TRBD2	TRBV12-3/TRBV12-4	15	TRBJ2-1	many	TGTGCCAGCAGTTTAGTTCTAGCGGGCCTCAATGAGCAGTTCTTC	CASSLVLAGLNEQFF
.	TRBV7-9	15	TRBJ2-5	many	TGTGCCAGCAGCTCAGCACGGGAGGGGGCGGAGACCCAGTACTTC	CASSSAREGAETQYF
.	TRBV18	13	TRBJ2-2	.	TGTGCCAGCTCACCACAGTGGACCGGGGAGCTGTTTTTT	CASSPQWTGELFF
TRBD2	TRBV20-1	15	TRBJ2-1	.	TGCAGTGCGATGACTAGCCCTCGCTCCTACAATGAGCAGTTCTTC	CSAMTSPRSYNEQFF
.	TRBV12-3/TRBV12-4	13	TRBJ2-5	many	TGTGCCAGCAGTTACCGGGTCGGGGAGACCCAGTACTTC	CASSYRVGETQYF
TRBD2	TRBV4-3	17	TRBJ2-5	.	TGCGCCAGCAGCCAAGAACCGCCTAGCGGGAGTGGGGAGACCCAGTACTTC	CASSQEPPSGSGETQYF
TRBD1	TRBV20-1	14	TRBJ1-1	few	TGCAGTGCTAGCGACAGGGGGCGGAACACTGAAGCTTTCTTT	CSASDRGRNTEAFF
TRBD2	TRBV20-1	14	TRBJ2-3	few	TGCAGTGCCCTAACTAGCGGTTACACAGATACGCAGTATTTT	CSALTSGYTDTQYF
TRBD1	TRBV20-1	16	TRBJ1-2	few	TGCAGTGCTAGAGATTGGGACAGGTCCCACTTCTATGGCTACACCTTC	CSARDWDRSHFYGYTF